The source of this T cell receptor beta chain is a study of identical twins. Points from the study as a whole: With abundant cord blood beta clonotypes, insertions were fewer; memory repertoires showed no such pattern.

Many counts were recorded for this clonotype. What it recognizes is unknown. One entry per CDR3 protein results from TCRdb running MiXCR on the 5' RACE reads. The repertoire has roughly 1,500,000 distinct CDR3 sequences, roughly 35% of them found once; the top ten carry over 0.25%. With 6 bases clipped from V and 1 base from J, the junction kept 22 bases outside the gene matches. The CDR3 runs to 20 residues. The receptor's source is a newborn girl in good health. This chain joins TRBV12-3 or TRBV12-4 and TRBJ1-2, with TRBD1 matching over 8 bases. The specimen sequenced was cord blood. This chain's CDR3 is CASSPNSKTPDRGLNYGYTF. In nucleotides, the CDR3 is TGTGCCAGCAGCCCAAACTCCAAAACCCCCGACAGGGGCCTTAACTATGGCTACACCTTC.